The 16 T cell receptor beta chains listed next were all sequenced from one sample in a study of beta chain features in type 1 diabetes. Expressed TCRB transcripts were sequenced after all isolated RNA was converted to cDNA. Here immunoSEQ multiplex PCR was the method, and the copy in TCRdb shows in-frame clones only, minus some. The table shows some 150,000 clones, with 6.5% to 8.5% occurring only once. Source material: central memory CD4+ T cells from blood. All receptors come from a woman aged 30 to 39 in good health.

This clone was counted between two and nine times. CDR3 protein: CASTGGNQPQHF. CDR3 coding DNA: TGTGCCAGCACAGGGGGCAATCAGCCCCAGCATTTT. V usage is TRBV28 and J usage is TRBJ1-5, with a possible D match to TRBD1 (6 bases). CDR1 is MDHEN, CDR2 SYDVKM, per germline. There are 12 residues in the CDR3. The V end was cut by 7 bases, the J end by 2 bases, with 6 bases between.

The V gene is TRBV5-1, the J gene TRBJ1-4, with 8 nucleotides matching TRBD1. Germline CDR1 is SGHRS and CDR2 is YFSETQ. Losses at the gene ends were 4 bases for V and 3 bases for J; bases not matched to a gene: 8. The CDR3 consists of 16 residues. The CDR3 nucleotides are TGCGCCAGCAGCCAAACAGGGGGTCAGGCTAATGAAAAACTGTTTTTT. It yields the protein CASSQTGGQANEKLFF. Combining the CDR3 with reference TRBV5-1 and TRBJ1-4 gives the whole variable domain KAGVTQTPRYLIKTRGQQVTLSCSPISGHRSVSWYQQTPGQGLQFLFEYFSETQRNKGNFPGRFSGRQFSNSRSEMNVSTLELGDSALYLCASSQTGGQANEKLFFGSGTQLSVL.

This clone turned up a few times. This chain connects TRBV5-1 to TRBJ2-7; 13 positions match TRBD2. J was trimmed by 4 bases and V by 1 base; bases with no gene match: 8. Germline CDR1 reads SGHRS; CDR2 reads YFSETQ. The CDR3 is 17 amino acids. CDR3 in amino acids: CASSLLGTSGMGYEQYF. The CDR3 nucleotides read TGCGCCAGCAGCTTGCTCGGGACTAGCGGGATGGGATACGAGCAGTACTTC.

The chain recombines TRBV5-1 with TRBJ2-1; 16 bases fit TRBD2. The CDR3 spans 16 residues. The V gene's germline CDR1 is SGHRS and CDR2 YFSETQ. Trimming removed 0 bases from V and 12 bases from J; junction bases left unmatched: 6. CDR3 bases: TGCGCCAGCAGCTTGGACGGGACTAGCGGGGGGGATAGGCAGTTCTTC. It is translated as CASSLDGTSGGDRQFF. Based on the CDR3 plus reference TRBV5-1 and TRBJ2-1, the full variable domain is KAGVTQTPRYLIKTRGQQVTLSCSPISGHRSVSWYQQTPGQGLQFLFEYFSETQRNKGNFPGRFSGRQFSNSRSEMNVSTLELGDSALYLCASSLDGTSGGDRQFFGPGTRLTVL.

The V gene is TRBV10-2, the J gene TRBJ2-1; tentative D call: TRBD2 (6 bases). Germline assignment: CDR1 WSHSY and CDR2 SAAADI. The CDR3 is 13 amino acids. Trimming removed 4 bases from V and 2 bases from J, with 6 bases in between. CDR3 protein: CASSAGAYNEQFF. CDR3 coding DNA: TGCGCCAGCAGTGCGGGGGCCTACAATGAGCAGTTCTTC.

The table lists this clone with a few counts. The chain has TRBV27 and TRBJ2-3; unclear D gene. Looked up from germline, CDR1 is MNHEY and CDR2 is SMNVEV (reference sequence). With 3 bases removed from V and 1 base from J, the gap between germline ends came to 11 bases. This CDR3 has 15 residues. CDR3: CASSFLVQGTDTQYF. CDR3 sequence (DNA): TGTGCCAGCAGTTTCCTAGTTCAAGGCACAGATACGCAGTATTTT.

This clone was seen a few times. The rearrangement links TRBV7-9 to TRBJ2-1; 9 bases are shared with TRBD2. J lost 8 bases, V lost 1 base, and 9 bases had no gene match. The CDR3 length is 16 residues. Germline loops: CDR1 SEHNR, CDR2 FQNEAQ (reference sequence). The CDR3 region has the DNA TGTGCCAGCAGCTTAGGGGTAGCGGGAGCGGGCGATGAGCAGTTCTTC. Protein sequence: CASSLGVAGAGDEQFF.

This clone was observed many times. The rearrangement joins TRBV7-2 to TRBJ2-5; 8 bases are shared with TRBD1. This CDR3 has 15 amino acids. The germline CDR1 and CDR2 sequences are SGHTA and FQGNSA. With V trimmed by 6 bases and J by 2 bases, 8 bases remained unmatched. The CDR3 nucleotides read TGTGCCAGCAGGAGGACAGGGAGGATTCAAGAGACCCAGTACTTC. This sequence encodes CASRRTGRIQETQYF.

The chain recombines TRBV7-8 with TRBJ1-5, with TRBD1 as a possible D gene (5 bases). V lost 7 bases and J 2 bases, leaving 9 bases between the germline ends. CDR1 SGHVS and CDR2 FQNEAQ come from the germline V gene. The length of the CDR3 is 13 residues. CDR3 residues: CASTSQGNQPQHF. CDR3 nucleotides: TGTGCCAGCACCTCACAGGGCAATCAGCCCCAGCATTTT.

The rearrangement joins TRBV10-3 to TRBJ2-2; 7 bases line up with TRBD2. This CDR3 has 14 amino acids. The J segment lost 4 bases and the V segment lost 11 bases, leaving 10 bases of the junction unmatched. Germline assignment: CDR1 ENHRY and CDR2 SYGVKD. The CDR3, as DNA: TGTGCCGTCCTAGCAACTAGCGTCACCGGGGAGCTGTTTTTT. This codes for CAVLATSVTGELFF.

V gene TRBV5-1 combines with J gene TRBJ1-4, with 7 positions matching TRBD1. J was trimmed by 8 bases and V by 4 bases; bases with no gene match: 8. Germline-derived CDR1 and CDR2 are SGHRS and YFSETQ. The CDR3 extends over 14 amino acids. The CDR3 protein is CASSAGQGGEKLFF. In DNA form, the CDR3 reads TGCGCCAGCAGCGCTGGTCAGGGGGGCGAAAAACTGTTTTTT. Based on the CDR3 plus reference TRBV5-1 and TRBJ1-4, the full variable domain is KAGVTQTPRYLIKTRGQQVTLSCSPISGHRSVSWYQQTPGQGLQFLFEYFSETQRNKGNFPGRFSGRQFSNSRSEMNVSTLELGDSALYLCASSAGQGGEKLFFGSGTQLSVL.

This clone was seen a few times. V and J are TRBV4-3 and TRBJ1-2, with TRBD1 matching over 10 bases. Trimming removed 4 bases from V and 8 bases from J; junction bases left unmatched: 10. There are 15 residues in the CDR3. Germline V gene data show CDR1 as LGHNA and CDR2 as YSLEER. CDR3 in DNA: TGCGCCAGCAGCCTTGATTCGGGACAGGGGAGCGGCTACACCTTC. It is translated as CASSLDSGQGSGYTF.

This clone was counted only a few times. This rearrangement joins TRBV27 to TRBJ2-7; the match to TRBD2 covers 12 bases. There are 16 residues in the CDR3. V was pared by 3 bases and J by 2 bases, with 5 bases of the junction left unmatched. Per the germline V gene, CDR1 is MNHEY and CDR2 is SMNVEV (reference sequence). The CDR3 protein is CASSLRGLAGPYEQYF. Written as DNA, the CDR3 is TGTGCCAGCAGTTTGAGAGGACTAGCGGGACCCTACGAGCAGTACTTC.

The sample holds a few counts of this clone. CDR3 sequence reads: CASSLLGATQTQYF. The CDR3 DNA sequence: TGTGCCAGCAGCCTGCTGGGGGCGACACAGACCCAGTACTTC. The chain is built from TRBV11-3 and TRBJ2-5; D possibly corresponds to TRBD1 (6 bases). The CDR3 covers 14 residues. From germline, CDR1 is SGHNT and CDR2 YENEEA. V was cut by 5 bases and J by 6 bases, with 16 bases left in between.

This clone was seen a handful of times. The gene calls are TRBV4-1 and TRBJ2-5; D is unresolved. The J call is in doubt because the DNA end fits TRBJ2-7 better. Germline V gene sequence: CDR1 MGHRA, CDR2 YSYEKL. This CDR3 spans 14 amino acids. The CDR3 coding sequence is TGCGCCAGCAGCCAAGCGGAACAGTCCTACGAGCAGTACTTC. The encoded protein is CASSQAEQSYEQYF.

The chain employs TRBV5-6 and TRBJ2-7; 9 bases map to TRBD2. Germline CDR1 and CDR2: SGHDT and YYEEEE. V lost 5 bases and J lost 6; bases outside the gene matches: 9. The CDR3 has 14 amino acids. This CDR3 is CASREAGGSPEQYF. The CDR3 coding sequence is TGTGCCAGCAGAGAGGCGGGAGGGTCCCCCGAGCAGTACTTC.